This T cell receptor beta chain was found in a study of T cell responses to AZD1222 COVID-19 vaccine. Germline V gives CDR1 SGHRS, CDR2 YFSETQ. CDR3 length: 17 amino acids. V was trimmed by 0 bases and J by 0 bases, leaving 14 bases between them. The table came from immunoSEQ multiplex PCR; TCRdb's copy has only in-frame clones and leaves some out. The profile shows just over 150,000 clones, 90% of them singletons. This sequence originates from an adult who received the AZD1222 COVID-19 vaccine. This specimen consisted of peripheral blood, obtained 28 days after the second AZD1222 dose. This chain uses TRBV5-1 with TRBJ2-3; possible D gene TRBD2, 5 bases. The CDR3, as DNA: TGCGCCAGCAGCTTGGACCCGGCGGGCAGAAGCACAGATACGCAGTATTTT. Its translation is CASSLDPAGRSTDTQYF.